Following are 19 T cell receptor beta chains from one sample sequenced in a study of cytomegalovirus exposure and HLA in healthy donors. The PCR employed 60 Vbeta primers together with 13 Jbeta primers. The table came from immunoSEQ multiplex PCR; TCRdb's copy has only in-frame clones and leaves some out. This repertoire shows approximately 160,000 clones, approximately 77% found once; its top ten account for 7% to 8.5%. What was sequenced was PBMCs. The receptors stem from a male donor in good health and CMV-seropositive.

This clone was seen only a few times. The CDR3 sequence is CASSDLGQGNTEAFF. For the CDR3, the DNA is TGTGCCAGCAGTGACCTGGGACAGGGGAACACTGAAGCTTTCTTT. The chain combines TRBV25-1 with TRBJ1-1, with 9 bases matching TRBD1. CDR1 MGHDK and CDR2 SYGVNS come from the germline V gene. The CDR3 runs 15 residues. V gave up 3 bases and J gave up 1 base; unmatched junction bases: 3.

The chain has TRBV5-8 and TRBJ2-2; the D gene is possibly TRBD2 (6 bases). Germline values: CDR1 SGHTS, CDR2 YDEGEE. This CDR3 is 15 amino acids long. Trimming shortened V by 0 bases and J by 7 bases, and 13 bases separated the two germline ends. Here the CDR3 reads CASSLVIAGYGELFF. The CDR3 DNA reads as TGTGCCAGCAGCTTGGTAATCGCGGGGTACGGGGAGCTGTTTTTT. The variable domain in full, with the rest retrieved from reference TRBV5-8 and TRBJ2-2, is EAGVTQSPTHLIKTRGQQATLRCSPISGHTSVYWYQQALGLGLQFLLWYDEGEERNRGNFPPRFSGRQFPNYSSELNVNALELEDSALYLCASSLVIAGYGELFFGEGSRLTVL.

The chain recombines TRBV15 with TRBJ2-1, with D unresolved. Trimming removed 0 bases from V and 5 bases from J, with 11 bases in between. The germline V gene encodes CDR1 LNHNV and CDR2 YYDKDF (reference sequence). This CDR3 has 15 amino acids. DNA for the CDR3: TGTGCCACCAGCAGAGATCGGAGCAGAAACAATGAGCAGTTCTTC. It translates to CATSRDRSRNNEQFF. Using reference TRBV15 and TRBJ2-1 for the parts outside the CDR3, the full variable domain is DAMVIQNPRYQVTQFGKPVTLSCSQTLNHNVMYWYQQKSSQAPKLLFHYYDKDFNNEADTPDNFQSRRPNTSFCFLDIRSPGLGDTAMYLCATSRDRSRNNEQFFGPGTRLTVL.

The rearrangement links TRBV19 to TRBJ2-5, with 7 nucleotides matching TRBD1. J lost 1 base, V lost 6 bases, and 11 bases had no gene match. Germline V gene lookup returns CDR1 LNHDA and CDR2 SQIVND (reference sequence). The CDR3 covers 16 residues. Here the CDR3 DNA reads TGTGCCAGTAGCGACCCGGGACAGAGTTTCCAAGAGACCCAGTACTTC. Residues: CASSDPGQSFQETQYF.

This clone has a single count. This chain links TRBV4-1 with TRBJ2-1; 11 bases fit TRBD2. The CDR3 has 19 residues. Germline CDR1 and CDR2: MGHRA and YSYEKL. The junction had 9 bases not matched to a gene; V was cut back by 0 bases and J by 2 bases. The CDR3 reads CASSQEGVTSGGPYNEQFF. The CDR3 nucleotides read TGCGCCAGCAGCCAAGAAGGCGTAACTAGCGGGGGTCCCTACAATGAGCAGTTCTTC.

A few counts support this clone. This rearrangement joins TRBV11-2 to TRBJ1-4; D might be TRBD1 (6 bases). This CDR3 has 17 amino acids. V lost 4 bases and J lost 7, with 22 bases in between. Germline V gene data show CDR1 as SGHAT and CDR2 as FQNNGV. The CDR3 DNA sequence: TGTGCCAGCAGCTCGGCTCGCTGGGGGGGGCTAGGTGAAAAACTGTTTTTT. Its protein is CASSSARWGGLGEKLFF. The entire variable domain, with the rest obtained from reference TRBV11-2 and TRBJ1-4, is as follows: EAGVAQSPRYKIIEKRQSVAFWCNPISGHATLYWYQQILGQGPKLLIQFQNNGVVDDSQLPKDRFSAERLKGVDSTLKIQPAKLEDSAVYLCASSSARWGGLGEKLFFGSGTQLSVL.

Here the CDR3 reads CASSLGLGQGAYEQFF. CDR3 DNA: TGTGCCAGCAGCTTAGGTCTGGGACAGGGGGCGTACGAGCAGTTCTTC. The chain carries TRBV13 and TRBJ2-1, with 12 bases matching TRBD1. CDR3 length: 16 residues. In germline, CDR1 is PRHDT, CDR2 FYEKMQ (reference sequence). The junction had 7 bases not matched to a gene; V was cut back by 0 bases and J by 10 bases.

Points on this clone: A junction boundary mismatches the germline segment, possibly from a read error. V gene TRBV7-9 combines with J gene TRBJ1-2; maybe TRBD1 (6 bases). CDR3 length: 14 residues. Germline V gene lookup returns CDR1 SEHNR and CDR2 FQNEAQ (reference sequence). DNA of the CDR3: TGTTCCAGCACCCCATCAGGACAGTCCTATGGCTACACCTTC. It yields the protein CSSTPSGQSYGYTF.

The chain carries TRBV5-4 and TRBJ2-3; the match to TRBD2 covers 7 bases. Germline V gene lookup returns CDR1 SGHNT and CDR2 YYREEE (reference sequence). V lost 9 bases and J lost 3; bases outside the gene matches: 10. The CDR3 covers 14 residues. The CDR3 coding sequence is TGTGCCACTACTATTAGCGGGTGGACAGATACGCAGTATTTT. Residues: CATTISGWTDTQYF. Full variable domain (remainder filled in from reference TRBV5-4 and TRBJ2-3): ETGVTQSPTHLIKTRGQQVTLRCSSQSGHNTVSWYQQALGQGPQFIFQYYREEENGRGNFPPRFSGLQFPNYSSELNVNALELDDSALYLCATTISGWTDTQYFGPGTRLTVL.

V gene TRBV6-5 combines with J gene TRBJ2-3, with 7 bases identical to TRBD1. Unmatched junction bases numbered 2, after V lost 3 bases and J lost 5 bases. This CDR3 is built from 13 residues. Germline loops: CDR1 MNHEY, CDR2 SVGAGI. CDR3 bases: TGTGCCAGCAGTTATTACAGGGGAGATACGCAGTATTTT. It yields the protein CASSYYRGDTQYF.

This chain connects TRBV6-5 to TRBJ1-2; a possible D gene is TRBD1 (5 bases). The CDR3 loop spans 12 amino acids. The germline gives CDR1 MNHEY, CDR2 SVGAGI. Trimming took 7 bases from V and 0 from J, leaving 6 bases between them. DNA for the CDR3: TGTGCCAGCAAGACAGCTAACTATGGCTACACCTTC. Translated, it gives CASKTANYGYTF.

The chain couples TRBV30 to TRBJ1-1; 8 bases line up with TRBD1. V was clipped by 7 bases and J by 6 bases; unmatched bases: 7. CDR1 is GTSNPN, CDR2 SVGIG, per germline (reference sequence). The CDR3 spans 12 residues. In DNA, the CDR3 is TGTGCCTCGACGGCAGGGGGCCCTGAAGCTTTCTTT. Its protein product is CASTAGGPEAFF.

This rearrangement joins TRBV10-3 to TRBJ1-2, with 9 bases identical to TRBD1. The CDR3 is made up of 13 amino acids. The germline gives CDR1 ENHRY, CDR2 SYGVKD. Trimming at V came to 5 bases and at J to 7 bases, leaving 5 bases not matched to a gene. The CDR3 protein is CAISTTGGGGYTF. CDR3 DNA sequence: TGTGCCATCAGTACAACAGGGGGCGGTGGCTACACCTTC.

The gene calls are TRBV19 and TRBJ2-1, with TRBD2 identical over 12 bases. V shed 3 bases, J shed 7 bases, and the junction held 10 bases outside the gene matches. This CDR3 comprises 17 residues. Germline V gene sequence: CDR1 LNHDA, CDR2 SQIVND (reference sequence). The DNA of the CDR3 is TGTGCCAGTAGTATTACCCACTCTAGCGGGGGGGTGAATGAGCAGTTCTTC. Translating gives CASSITHSSGGVNEQFF.

The rearrangement uses TRBV11-2 and TRBJ2-5; the D gene is possibly TRBD1 (5 bases). This CDR3 is built from 13 residues. Germline V lookup: CDR1 SGHAT, CDR2 FQNNGV. V shed 6 bases and J shed 6 bases, with 14 bases lying between them. The CDR3 reads CASSGADPQTQYF. CDR3 DNA sequence: TGTGCCAGCAGTGGGGCGGATCCACAGACCCAGTACTTC.

The CDR3 nucleotides are TGTGCCACCAGCAGAGTCGGCCTAGCGGGGGGAGGGGAGACCCAGTACTTC. It yields the protein CATSRVGLAGGGETQYF. The chain joins TRBV15 to TRBJ2-5; TRBD2 agrees at 11 bases. The V segment lost 1 base and the J segment 5 bases; nucleotides outside the gene matches: 9. This CDR3 comprises 17 residues. The germline V gene encodes CDR1 LNHNV and CDR2 YYDKDF (reference sequence). Based on the CDR3 plus reference TRBV15 and TRBJ2-5, the full variable domain is DAMVIQNPRYQVTQFGKPVTLSCSQTLNHNVMYWYQQKSSQAPKLLFHYYDKDFNNEADTPDNFQSRRPNTSFCFLDIRSPGLGDTAMYLCATSRVGLAGGGETQYFGPGTRLLVL.

The CDR3 DNA is TGTGCCAGTAGTATAGTACTAGCGGGGGGTTCCTACAATGAGCAGTTCTTC. It specifies CASSIVLAGGSYNEQFF. The J gene is TRBJ2-1, the V gene TRBV19; TRBD2 matches at 12 bases. CDR1 and CDR2 from the germline V gene are LNHDA and SQIVND (reference sequence). With V trimmed by 1 base and J by 1 base, 2 bases remained unmatched. The CDR3 sequence is 17 residues long. The whole variable domain, remainder taken from reference TRBV19 and TRBJ2-1, is DGGITQSPKYLFRKEGQNVTLSCEQNLNHDAMYWYRQDPGQGLRLIYYSQIVNDFQKGDIAEGYSVSREKKESFPLTVTSAQKNPTAFYLCASSIVLAGGSYNEQFFGPGTRLTVL.

The genes are TRBV9 and TRBJ1-3, with D unclear. Looked up from germline, CDR1 is SGDLS and CDR2 is YYNGEE. V was trimmed by 3 bases and J by 0 bases, leaving 4 bases between them. The CDR3 loop spans 13 amino acids. This CDR3 reads CASSGSSGNTIYF. The CDR3 bases are TGTGCCAGCAGCGGGAGCTCTGGAAACACCATATATTTT.

This sequence joins TRBV13 and TRBJ2-1; 10 bases are shared with TRBD1. Germline assignment: CDR1 PRHDT and CDR2 FYEKMQ (reference sequence). This CDR3 has 15 amino acids. The V and J ends lost 5 bases and 4 bases, in that order; junction bases with no gene match: 5. The CDR3 is CASSPRDRGYNEQFF. In DNA, the CDR3 is TGTGCCAGCAGCCCCAGGGACAGGGGTTACAATGAGCAGTTCTTC.